What follows is one T cell receptor (beta chain) and its context. Its antigen is currently not known. Base qualities are not at hand, and no much larger clone is one base apart. These data come from a study of cytomegalovirus exposure and HLA in healthy donors (dated 2017 in TCRdb). Notes on the research overall: An earlier analysis of several hundred of the donors reported 250 to 350 Gb of sequence data and 90 million to 120 million unique TCR beta sequences obtained from 180 million or so T cells. Five DR-DQ haplotypes were handled as single units for association and clustering, since linkage in the cohort was strong. In addition to the first cohort of 666 subjects, a separate validation cohort of 130 or so different subjects was used. In a later genetic analysis, genome-wide SNP genotypes for about three fifths of the 666 donors were used, and that subset was treated as a discovery cohort. Every discovery cohort repertoire had been produced on one sequencing platform. In a later analysis, previously published TCR beta repertoires from about 640 donors were re-analyzed and high-resolution HLA genotyping was added so that TCR occurrence patterns could be studied. Typing coverage varied by locus: 629-630 donors for A, B, C, DRB1 and DQB1; roughly 520 for DQA1; 600 to 610 for DPA1; fewer than 480 for DPB1. The later analysis used no new phenotypic data to find candidate immune exposures, relying instead on TCR beta sequences and their occurrence across donors. The study combined high-throughput TCR immunosequencing, statistical association of individual TCRs with disease status, and machine learning to predict cytomegalovirus infection status. Both class I and class II loci were covered by HLA typing, at four-digit resolution. Using immunosequencing, the study profiled T cell repertoires from some 670 subjects and related those repertoires to cytomegalovirus serostatus. Donor age, sex, ethnicity and CMV serostatus were compiled together with the repertoire data. Across roughly 420 genotyped donors of the cohort, an average of about 250,000 unique TCR beta nucleotide sequences per donor were sequenced, and approximately 19% of those sequences were non-productive. An early release that covered about 600 HLA-typed donors contained about 300 gigabases of sequencing data and approximately 85 million unique TCR sequences. The study was designed to test whether signatures of past pathogen exposure could be identified by cataloging public T cell receptors. Among the roughly 430 genotyped donors, 75% to 90% belonged to the genetic ancestry cluster associated with self-reported Caucasian donors. An earlier analysis of nearly 600 of the donors applied high-throughput TCR beta sequencing to assess whether each TCR beta V gene segment acted as functional or pseudogenic.

The cohort was made up of several hundred healthy bone marrow donors. Cohort members were all nominally healthy when sampled, although unrecorded immune exposures were likely present. Of the approximately 620 cohort members, more than 250 had a positive CMV serostatus and about 400 had a negative one, while no CMV serostatus was recorded for the donor. Each donor provided a peripheral blood sample, and peripheral blood mononuclear cells were used for TCR beta sequencing. The Qiagen DNeasy Blood Extraction Kit was used to extract genomic DNA from the blood cell samples. The method behind the library was the immunoSEQ multiplex PCR assay. For the multiplex PCR, a mixture combining 60 forward primers for TCR Vbeta segments and 13 reverse primers for TCR Jbeta segments was used. Amplification of the CDR3 region of rearranged TCR beta genes was performed with a multiplex PCR assay on genomic DNA. The Illumina HiSeq System was used to sequence the amplified TCR beta libraries as 87-base-pair reads. Concerning the study's data processing: A later analysis counted some 80 million unique TCR beta chains across the 690 or so repertoires, and roughly 10 million of these chains were shared by at least two donors. Raw reads were error-corrected and collapsed into unique sequences with a nearest-neighbor algorithm that merged closely related sequences to remove PCR and sequencing errors. V, D and J gene segments were assigned by aligning CDR3 sequences to IMGT reference sequences. Each retained sequence needed at least a six-nucleotide match to both a V gene segment and a J gene segment. A rearrangement was called productive if the CDR3 had no stop codons and remained in frame with V and J, and every other rearrangement was called non-productive. Following IMGT convention, CDR3 was defined as the stretch from the second conserved V-encoded cysteine to the conserved J-encoded phenylalanine. The earlier analysis of roughly 590 of the donors excluded any sequence lacking an unambiguous match to a single V gene segment. In an earlier analysis of several hundred of the donors, V segments were called functional above 56.7% productive rearrangements and were called segregating when the between-donor standard deviation exceeded 5%. To diagnose cytomegalovirus status from the catalog of TCR beta chain sequences, a statistical classification framework was built. V and J gene assignment, in a later analysis, came from comparing TCR nucleotide sequences with IMGT/GENE-DB human TR gene sequences. Using the TCRdist pipeline, a later analysis assigned CDR3 sequences along with most-parsimonious VDJ recombination scenarios. In a later analysis, each TCR beta chain was defined by its CDR3 amino acid sequence together with its V-gene family, and reads lacking a unique V-gene family were excluded. In a later analysis, nearly 600 highly shared, low-generation-probability nucleotide sequences were removed to address suspected cross-contamination and a sequencing artifact. A later analysis calculated a clonal expansion index for each public chain from normalized within-repertoire ranks of inferred template counts. In a later analysis, generation probabilities were computed with a VDJ recombination model fitted to out-of-frame rearrangements, and the resulting probabilities were checked against IGoR. In a later analysis, hypergeometric tests were used to score TCR-TCR, TCR-HLA and TCR-CMV co-occurrence, with a repertoire-size bias correction applied to TCR pairs. False discovery rates were estimated in a later analysis by permuting HLA or CMV assignments 20 times. In a later analysis, co-occurring TCRs were grouped with DBSCAN, and TCRdist sequence similarity was added when clustering was performed within HLA-allele-positive subsets. Co-occurrence clustering excluded repertoires with fewer than 30,000 or more than 120,000 public chains, plus five with anomalous nucleotide sharing. TCRdb holds this immuneACCESS table with in-frame rearrangements only. Some clones are missing; in checked studies, unresolved V genes explain under half, and the rest has no known cause. V and J calls and clone size are given by that table; D and trimming were obtained from the DNA. For this sample there are 84,000 or so clones; less than 85% appear just once. The ten largest clones capture about an eighth of the sample.

On the study overall, not on this receptor specifically: The earlier analysis of approximately 540 of the donors excluded over 15 rarely observed V segments, including chromosome 9 orphons, because counts were too low. The cohort was sequenced for TCR beta chains only, and without alpha or paired-chain data the features that could be detected were limited. A later analysis found that TCR association rates varied across HLA loci, with DRB1 alleles showing the most associated TCRs and HLA-C alleles the fewest. A group of highly shared sequence variants was considered likely to be a technical artifact of the sequencing pipeline. A later analysis found that HLA-associated TCR beta chains were more clonally expanded and had lower generation probabilities than equally common non-associated chains. V-gene and J-gene trimming of TCR beta chains was associated with a missense DCLRE1C variant in a later genetic analysis, and the association was replicated in an independent cohort. Linkage disequilibrium might explain the correlated functional status among segregating V segments, but an unknown experimental factor could not be excluded. A further reported finding was that TCR beta sequences accurately predicted the HLA-A and HLA-B alleles for most subjects in the first cohort. An earlier analysis of approximately 540 of the donors showed that most TCR beta V segments appeared in productive rearrangements either about 90% or about 30% of the time, which broadly matched IMGT annotations. Because HLA typing was unavailable for some donors at each locus, only the typed subset was used in association tests. The authors suggested that the approach could potentially be extended to other disease states and immunological phenotypes. Most CMV-associated TCR beta chains appeared to be HLA-restricted in a later analysis, and the HLA associations seemed to be driven largely by CMV exposure. Most TCR sequences were observed very rarely across donors, whereas some public TCRs were present in many individuals. A few of the identified cytomegalovirus-associated TCR beta chains were confirmed in vitro to be specific for cytomegalovirus antigens. A total of around 150 TCR beta chains were listed by the study as associated with cytomegalovirus. When HLA alleles, especially DR and DQ, strongly co-occurred, attributing TCR associations to individual alleles was difficult. Cytomegalovirus status was reported to be diagnosed by the classifier with high specificity and sensitivity in both the original and validation cohorts. In a later analysis, several top co-occurrence clusters were reported to appear linked to parvovirus B19, influenza, CMV and Epstein-Barr virus. Specific HLA alleles were associated with 15,000 to 20,000 TCR beta sequences at a false discovery rate of 0.05 in a later analysis. In a later genetic analysis, fewer N-insertions in productive TCRs were reported among donors in an Asian-associated ancestry cluster than the roughly 710-donor mean. The only immune exposure information available for the cohort was CMV serostatus. The presence/absence analyses assumed that sequencing depth was roughly uniform across donors, and that assumption may not be true.

The clonotype originates from a human donor in good health. The specimen was PBMCs.

The sequenced DNA: TGCGCCAGCAGCCTTGACGGGGCAACTAATGAAAAACTGTTTTTT. Its coded protein is CASSLDGATNEKLFF. The V and J genes are TRBV4-1 and TRBJ1-4; no D gene call is confident. The trim is 4 bases for V and 0 bases for J, with a gap of 9 bases between the germline ends. Measured from the cysteine to the phenylalanine, the CDR3 is 15 residues long. CDR3 DNA is the only sequence kept; it has 45 bases, read in frame from the first base. Taken from the germline V gene, the CDR1 and CDR2 loops are MGHRA and YSYEKL.